The 13 T cell receptor beta chains in this list originate from one sample, sequenced in a study of T cells after yellow fever vaccination. In TCRdb, the 5' RACE reads were re-called with MiXCR into one record per CDR3 protein. The sample has tens of thousands of distinct CDR3 sequences; about 7.4% are singletons. Material: CD8+ T cells sorted from PBMCs, obtained around 15 days after the first yellow fever vaccination. Receptor source: a man younger than 35 who received the YFV17D yellow fever vaccine.

In its sample, this clonotype was seen many times. CDR3 amino acids: CASSHHTSGGRLSYNEQFF. The CDR3, as DNA: TGCGCCAGCAGCCACCATACTAGCGGGGGGCGCCTTTCCTACAATGAGCAGTTCTTC. The chain is built from TRBV4-3 and TRBJ2-1; 12 nucleotides agree with TRBD2. J was trimmed by 1 base and V by 3 bases; bases with no gene match: 10. This CDR3 has 19 residues. The germline CDR1 and CDR2 sequences are LGHNA and YSLEER.

As regards this clonotype: A read error is possible here, since a much larger clone lies one base away. This is likely a read error, given that the CDR3 carries no conserved phenylalanine or tryptophan at its end. The V call is TRBV4-1, the J call TRBJ2-7; D unclear. Trimming removed 2 bases from V and 6 bases from J, with 14 bases in between. This CDR3 contains 14 residues. Germline loops: CDR1 MGHRA, CDR2 YSYEKL. In nucleotides, the CDR3 is TGCGCCAGCAGCCAAATCGGCCTAAACCCCGAGCAGTACTCC. Its translation: CASSQIGLNPEQYS.

This clonotype was seen many times. CDR3 nucleotides: TGTGCCAGCAGTTACAATCGGCAAGATACGCAGTATTTT. Translated: CASSYNRQDTQYF. The chain couples TRBV6-5 to TRBJ2-3, with no clear D. CDR3 length equals 13 residues. V lost 2 bases and J lost 5, with 8 bases in between. The germline gives CDR1 MNHEY, CDR2 SVGAGI.

This clonotype appeared many times. The V call is TRBV10-3, the J call TRBJ2-7; no firm D call. V shed 5 bases and J shed 2 bases, with 7 bases lying between them. Germline-derived CDR1 and CDR2 are ENHRY and SYGVKD. The CDR3 runs to 12 residues. CDR3 sequence reads: CAISYGAYEQYV. CDR3 DNA sequence: TGTGCCATCAGTTACGGAGCCTACGAGCAGTACGTC.

On this clonotype itself: With a much larger clone just one base away, this may be a read error. V and J are TRBV6-5 and TRBJ2-7; weak D call: TRBD1 (6 bases). CDR1 is MNHEY and CDR2 is SVGAGI in the germline V gene. The CDR3 has 10 amino acids. Here the CDR3 reads CPQGTYEHYV. Written as DNA, the CDR3 is TGCCCCCAGGGGACCTACGAGCACTACGTC.

This clonotype was picked up a small number of times. J is TRBJ2-3 and V is TRBV9, with TRBD1 matching over 7 bases. This CDR3 contains 15 residues. Losses at the gene ends were 4 bases for V and 5 bases for J; bases not matched to a gene: 10. CDR1 SGDLS and CDR2 YYNGEE come from the germline V gene. The CDR3 protein is CASSPQGGLGDTQYF. CDR3 coding DNA: TGTGCCAGCAGCCCGCAAGGGGGCCTGGGAGATACGCAGTATTTT.

At least ten counts were recorded for this clonotype. The chain is built from TRBV5-5 and TRBJ1-2, with D perhaps TRBD1 (6 bases). CDR1 and CDR2 (germline): SGHKS, YYEKEE (reference sequence). This CDR3 region has 15 residues. The ends were cut back, 1 base at V and 4 bases at J, with 14 bases in the middle. CDR3 in amino acids: CASSLLTGSIYGYTF. The CDR3, as DNA: TGTGCCAGCAGCTTGTTGACAGGATCAATCTATGGCTACACCTTC.

At least ten counts were recorded for this clonotype. The genes are TRBV13 and TRBJ2-7; 8 nucleotides align to TRBD2. The germline V gene encodes CDR1 PRHDT and CDR2 FYEKMQ (reference sequence). Germline trimming cut 2 bases from V and 6 bases from J; bases unmatched to any gene: 3. The CDR3 sequence is 13 residues long. The CDR3 reads CASSLTLAAEQYF. CDR3 coding DNA: TGTGCCAGCAGCTTAACACTAGCGGCCGAGCAGTACTTC. Full variable domain (missing parts from reference TRBV13 and TRBJ2-7): AAGVIQSPRHLIKEKRETATLKCYPIPRHDTVYWYQQGPGQDPQFLISFYEKMQSDKGSIPDRFSAQQFSDYHSELNMSSLELGDSALYFCASSLTLAAEQYFGPGTRLTVT.

The rearrangement uses TRBV29-1 and TRBJ1-1, with 7 nucleotides matching TRBD1. V gave up 4 bases and J gave up 1 base; unmatched junction bases: 12. The CDR3 extends over 16 amino acids. From germline, CDR1 is SQVTM and CDR2 ANQGSEA. The DNA of the CDR3 is TGCAGCGTTGTGAGGTTCCCAGGGGGACCGAACACTGAAGCTTTCTTT. As protein: CSVVRFPGGPNTEAFF.

This clonotype occurred many times. The chain couples TRBV20-1 to TRBJ2-7, with D perhaps matching TRBD2 (5 bases). In germline, CDR1 is DFQATT, CDR2 SNEGSKA (reference sequence). The V gene lost 3 bases and the J gene lost 3 bases, with 9 bases spanning the gap. The CDR3 consists of 12 residues. Here the CDR3 DNA reads TGCAGTGCTAGTGGAGGAGGCTACGAGCAGTACTTC. It specifies CSASGGGYEQYF.

The table lists this clonotype with many counts. The J gene is TRBJ1-4, the V gene TRBV4-1; possibly TRBD1 for D (5 bases). The CDR3 is 16 residues long. Germline CDR1 is MGHRA and CDR2 is YSYEKL. V was cut by 3 bases and J by 7 bases, with 18 bases left in between. The CDR3 region is CASSQGSGGEGEKLFF. The CDR3, as DNA: TGCGCCAGCAGCCAGGGATCCGGGGGGGAGGGTGAAAAACTGTTTTTT.

The table lists this clonotype with many counts. V and J are TRBV27 and TRBJ2-1, with 8 bases fitting TRBD1. This CDR3 has 14 residues. V lost 5 bases and J lost 8; bases outside the gene matches: 8. Germline values: CDR1 MNHEY, CDR2 SMNVEV (reference sequence). CDR3 sequence (DNA): TGTGCCAGCAGTCTCAGGGGGCTAAGCCATGAGCAGTTCTTC. Translation gives CASSLRGLSHEQFF.

This clonotype was counted ten times or more. The chain joins TRBV7-9 to TRBJ2-7; no definite D call. CDR3 length: 14 residues. Germline V CDR1 and CDR2: SEHNR, FQNEAQ (reference sequence). Deletions cut 3 bases from V and 0 bases from J, with 9 bases between. CDR3 residues: CASSFSLSSYEQYF. Written as DNA, the CDR3 is TGTGCCAGCAGCTTTAGTCTTAGCTCCTACGAGCAGTACTTC.